The T cell receptor beta chain under discussion was sequenced for a study of cytomegalovirus exposure and HLA in healthy donors. Across the study: Prior work identified more than 90 million unique TCR beta sequences in roughly 190 million T cells. Whole-study results and caveats: Productive status was seen about 90% or about 30% of the time for most TCR beta V segments in an earlier analysis. Further analysis, carried out later, found HLA-associated TCR beta chains more clonally expanded than equally common other chains.

The donors gave bone marrow, and they were healthy. Regarding this clone: Antigen: not known.

The V end lost 8 bases, the J end lost 0 bases, and 11 bases lay between the germline ends. CDR1 and CDR2 (germline): SEHNR, FQNEAQ (reference sequence). This CDR3 comprises 14 residues. PCR primers comprised 60 Vbeta and 13 Jbeta primers. Assay: immunoSEQ multiplex PCR; the TCRdb copy retains only in-frame clones and omits some. Counted here are 75,000 to 95,000 clones, approximately 84% occurring once; the ten biggest clones make up roughly 5.5%. The source is a woman under 30 in good health and CMV-seropositive. This rearrangement joins TRBV7-9 to TRBJ1-3, with a tentative D call TRBD1 (5 bases). The source material was PBMCs. The CDR3 here is CASLPGGSGNTIYF. The CDR3 DNA follows: TGTGCCAGCTTACCGGGGGGCTCTGGAAACACCATATATTTT. The full variable domain, completed using reference TRBV7-9 and TRBJ1-3, is DTGVSQNPRHKITKRGQNVTFRCDPISEHNRLYWYRQTLGQGPEFLTYFQNEAQLEKSRLLSDRFSAERPKGSFSTLEIQRTEQGDSAMYLCASLPGGSGNTIYFGEGSWLTVV.